The 22 T cell receptor beta chains below come from one sample, sequenced in a study of metastatic and nonmetastatic thyroid tumors. Prior to thyroid surgery, none of the patients had received any treatment. TCRdb called clones again from the PCR reads with MiXCR. Of roughly 8,900 clones listed, over 25% are singletons. Material for sequencing was adjacent normal tissue. These receptor sequences come from a female donor with papillary thyroid cancer or a benign thyroid nodule (not recorded which). Some clones in this sample may be carry-over from other donors' samples.

About this clone: The CDR3 does not end in the conserved phenylalanine or tryptophan, so this is likely a read error. The chain carries TRBV6-1 and TRBJ2-5, with TRBD1 identical over 11 bases. Germline lookup yields CDR1 MNHNS and CDR2 SASEGT. The CDR3 has 16 residues. The V and J ends lost 2 bases and 4 bases, in that order; junction bases with no gene match: 6. This CDR3 is CASSELWDRGRETQYS. CDR3 nucleotide sequence: TGTGCCAGCAGTGAATTATGGGACAGGGGGAGAGAGACCCAGTACTCC.

This clone was detected a few times. This chain uses TRBV5-6 with TRBJ1-2, with D tentatively TRBD1 (6 bases). The CDR3 contains 15 residues. V was shortened by 4 bases and J by 1 base, with 14 bases between the two germline ends. The V gene's germline CDR1 is SGHDT and CDR2 YYEEEE. In DNA, the CDR3 is TGTGCCAGCAGCCGGGGGCTAGGCATTAACTATGGCTACACCTTC. Its protein is CASSRGLGINYGYTF.

This clone was recorded at least ten times. V gene TRBV9 combines with J gene TRBJ2-7; 9 positions agree with TRBD1. This CDR3 contains 15 residues. Germline values: CDR1 SGDLS, CDR2 YYNGEE. Unmatched junction bases numbered 10, after V lost 3 bases and J lost 6 bases. For the CDR3, the DNA is TGTGCCAGCAGCGCACAGGGGGCTAATTTAGGCGAGCAGTACTTC. Encoded protein: CASSAQGANLGEQYF.

In this sample, this clone is medium-sized. The genes are TRBV20-1 and TRBJ2-2; tentatively, D is TRBD1 (6 bases). Germline V gives CDR1 DFQATT, CDR2 SNEGSKA (reference sequence). Trimming removed 5 bases at V and 7 bases at J, with 17 bases between. CDR3 length equals 14 residues. CDR3 in amino acids: CSAGRPGADGELFF. Here the CDR3 DNA reads TGCAGTGCTGGACGTCCAGGGGCGGACGGGGAGCTGTTTTTT.

The V gene is TRBV6-4, the J gene TRBJ2-7; no firm D call. Germline lookup yields CDR1 MRHNA and CDR2 SNTAGT. V was cut by 8 bases and J by 0 bases, with 11 bases left in between. The CDR3 has 13 residues. CDR3 sequence reads: CASLTVLSYEQYF. The CDR3 DNA is TGTGCCAGCCTAACAGTGCTCTCCTACGAGCAGTACTTC.

This clone was detected only a few times. This chain links TRBV10-1 with TRBJ2-7; D unclear. The CDR3 loop spans 15 amino acids. V lost 0 bases and J lost 3, with 12 bases in between. Per the germline V gene, CDR1 is WNHNN and CDR2 is SYGVQD (reference sequence). Here the CDR3 DNA reads TGCGCCAGCAGTGAGTCGAACTATCCCGTCTACGAGCAGTACTTC. It codes for CASSESNYPVYEQYF.

Judged by abundance, this clone is medium-sized (0.01 to 0.1%). The chain combines TRBV30 with TRBJ1-6; D might be TRBD1 (5 bases). The CDR3 has 14 residues. Germline V gene data show CDR1 as GTSNPN and CDR2 as SVGIG (reference sequence). V was pared by 5 bases and J by 7 bases, with 15 bases between. The CDR3 DNA reads as TGTGCCTGGTCAAAGGGACGGAACAATTCACCCCTCCACTTT. This gives the protein CAWSKGRNNSPLHF.

This clone is medium-sized. The rearrangement uses TRBV11-3 and TRBJ2-1; 8 bases fit TRBD2. The V segment lost 7 bases and the J segment 0 bases; nucleotides outside the gene matches: 8. CDR3 length: 16 residues. Germline CDR1 is SGHNT and CDR2 is YENEEA. As DNA, the CDR3 is TGTGCCAGCACCCCTCGCGGGGGGAGCTCCTACAATGAGCAGTTCTTC. Translating it yields CASTPRGGSSYNEQFF.

By share, this clone counts as medium-sized. The rearrangement links TRBV28 to TRBJ2-5, with 8 bases aligning to TRBD1. Germline CDR1 reads MDHEN; CDR2 reads SYDVKM. J was trimmed by 5 bases and V by 6 bases; bases with no gene match: 8. The CDR3 runs 14 residues. The CDR3 loop is CASSRDRWGETQYF. Here the CDR3 DNA reads TGTGCCAGCAGCCGGGACAGGTGGGGGGAGACCCAGTACTTC.

About this clone: One junction end disagrees with the germline gene, perhaps due to a read error. The chain employs TRBV27 and TRBJ2-6; D is possibly TRBD2 (7 bases). This CDR3 contains 17 residues. Germline CDR1 is MNHEY and CDR2 is SMNVEV (reference sequence). In nucleotides, the CDR3 is TGTGCCGGTTCCCGAGGGAGGGGGGTCTCTGGGGCCAACGTACTGCCTTTC. It is translated as CAGSRGRGVSGANVLPF.

V gene TRBV4-2 combines with J gene TRBJ2-1, with D tentatively TRBD1 (6 bases). The CDR3 has 16 residues. Germline values: CDR1 LGHNA, CDR2 YNFKEQ. With 0 bases removed from V and 5 bases from J, the gap between germline ends came to 14 bases. The CDR3 nucleotides read TGTGCCAGCAGCCAAGAGCTACAGGGAAGTAACAATGAGCAGTTCTTC. This encodes CASSQELQGSNNEQFF.

This clone was counted a single time. V gene TRBV9 combines with J gene TRBJ2-2, with no clear D. Germline CDR1 is SGDLS and CDR2 is YYNGEE. The CDR3 is made up of 12 amino acids. V gave up 1 base and J gave up 7 bases, with 5 bases separating them. CDR3 sequence: CASSVFSGELFF. CDR3 bases: TGTGCCAGCAGCGTATTTAGCGGGGAGCTGTTTTTT.

This clone has a handful of counts. This chain links TRBV6-1 with TRBJ2-1, with 13 bases aligning to TRBD2. Trimming removed 6 bases from V and 14 bases from J; junction bases left unmatched: 7. Germline CDR1 and CDR2: MNHNS and SASEGT. The CDR3 runs to 13 residues. CDR3 residues: CASRDTSGRAEFF. The CDR3 DNA is TGTGCCAGCAGAGATACTAGCGGGAGGGCCGAGTTCTTC.

This clone was detected many times. This may be a read error, as it is one base from a much larger clone. In the same sample, other DNA sequences code for this CDR3. The chain combines TRBV7-2 with TRBJ2-3; D unclear. Trimming removed 1 base from V and 6 bases from J, with 5 bases in between. Germline V gene lookup returns CDR1 SGHTA and CDR2 FQGNSA. This CDR3 is 12 amino acids long. The DNA for the CDR3 is TGTGCCAGCAGCTTAGGTGCTGATACGCAGTATTTT. It codes for CASSLGADTQYF.

This clone ranks as medium-sized. The chain uses TRBV28 and TRBJ2-7; 7 bases line up with TRBD2. The CDR3 runs to 14 residues. V shed 6 bases, J shed 3 bases, and the junction held 8 bases outside the gene matches. The germline V gene has CDR1 MDHEN and CDR2 SYDVKM. This chain's CDR3 is CASSYGLGGYEQYF. The CDR3 DNA sequence: TGTGCCAGCAGCTACGGACTAGGTGGCTACGAGCAGTACTTC.

By its share, this clone is medium-sized (0.01 to 0.1%). CDR3 nucleotides: TGTGCCAGCAGCTTAGCGCTCGGCAGGCGGTTTAATCAGCCCCAGCATTTT. It specifies CASSLALGRRFNQPQHF. V and J are TRBV7-6 and TRBJ1-5; D gene unclear. The V and J ends lost 0 bases and 4 bases respectively, with 16 bases between them. CDR3 length: 17 amino acids. Germline V gene sequence: CDR1 SGHVS, CDR2 FNYEAQ.

The chain employs TRBV20-1 and TRBJ2-7; TRBD2 agrees at 16 bases. The CDR3 loop spans 16 amino acids. The V and J ends lost 6 bases and 5 bases, in that order; junction bases with no gene match: 10. The germline CDR1 and CDR2 sequences are DFQATT and SNEGSKA (reference sequence). In DNA form, the CDR3 reads TGCAGTGCCCAAGGGACTAGCGGGAGGGCCGTTAACGAGCAGTACTTC. This sequence encodes CSAQGTSGRAVNEQYF.

The genes are TRBV20-1 and TRBJ2-7; 11 bases line up with TRBD2. CDR3 length equals 16 residues. Germline CDR1 is DFQATT and CDR2 is SNEGSKA (reference sequence). Losses at the gene ends were 4 bases for V and 7 bases for J; bases not matched to a gene: 15. The CDR3 spells CSATGSGLAGGTEQYF. CDR3 bases: TGCAGTGCTACCGGTAGCGGGCTAGCGGGAGGTACTGAGCAGTACTTC.

This clone occurred a few times. This chain uses TRBV27 with TRBJ2-1, with 13 positions matching TRBD2. CDR1 is MNHEY, CDR2 SMNVEV, per germline (reference sequence). The CDR3 consists of 15 residues. Trimming cost V 5 bases and J 7 bases; bases outside gene matches: 5. The CDR3 DNA reads TGTGCCAGCAGTACCCGACTAGCGGGAGGAAATGAGCAGTTCTTC. This gives the protein CASSTRLAGGNEQFF.

This clone is medium-sized (0.01 to 0.1%) in the sample. The chain carries TRBV6-4 and TRBJ2-7, with 9 bases matching TRBD1. The trim removed 6 bases at V and 3 bases at J, leaving 0 bases unmatched. Germline CDR1 reads MRHNA; CDR2 reads SNTAGT. This CDR3 comprises 12 residues. The CDR3 spells CASRDRGYEQYF. CDR3 coding DNA: TGTGCCAGCAGGGACAGGGGCTACGAGCAGTACTTC.

This clone was recorded a few times. J is TRBJ1-2 and V is TRBV5-1; D gene unclear. The length of the CDR3 is 14 residues. Trimming pared 0 bases from V and 8 bases from J, leaving 14 bases between. Looked up from germline, CDR1 is SGHRS and CDR2 is YFSETQ. The CDR3 protein is CASSLVLRVDGYTF. CDR3 coding DNA: TGCGCCAGCAGCTTGGTTCTTAGGGTGGACGGCTACACCTTC.

This clone has a count of ten or more. The chain couples TRBV3-1 to TRBJ1-5, with unresolved D. Per germline, CDR1 LGHDT and CDR2 YNNKEL (reference sequence). The CDR3 totals 14 residues. Trimming pared 2 bases from V and 4 bases from J, leaving 9 bases between. CDR3: CASSQTVANQPQHF. In DNA, the CDR3 is TGTGCCAGCAGCCAAACAGTGGCTAATCAGCCCCAGCATTTT.